The clone carrying this T cell receptor beta chain was counted ten times or more. Germline CDR1 SQVTM, CDR2 ANQGSEA. The CDR3 is 11 residues long. V lost 6 bases to trimming and J lost 4 bases, with 10 bases between them. This sample was taken from a study of T-cell memory formation after mild COVID-19. MiXCR, run by TCRdb on the 5' RACE reads, gives a single entry per CDR3 protein. The sample records about 270,000 distinct CDR3 sequences, 16% being singletons. The J gene is TRBJ2-7, the V gene TRBV29-1; D gene unclear. This receptor was taken from a man between 18 and 29 years old who had mild COVID-19 (a few samples of this study predate the infection). Cell type and time point are not known. Source material: PBMCs or a T cell subset sorted from them (not recorded which). CDR3 sequence (DNA): TGCAGCGTCCGGAGTCGGTACGAGCAGTACTTC. This translates into CSVRSRYEQYF.